These 18 T cell receptor beta chains originate from one sample sequenced in a study of identical twins. TCRdb processed the 5' RACE reads anew with MiXCR; each CDR3 protein has one entry. The sample carries hundreds of thousands of distinct CDR3 sequences, approximately 18% recorded once. These data also formed part of another study, on T cells expressing NK-cell markers.

The sequenced sample was PBMCs. These receptors were obtained from a woman between 18 and 29 years old in good health.

CDR3 residues: CASSTMQETQYF. CDR3 nucleotides: TGTGCCAGCAGTACCATGCAGGAGACCCAGTACTTC. This chain connects TRBV6-5 to TRBJ2-5; no firm D call. This CDR3 has 12 residues. Trimming took 5 bases from V and 5 from J, leaving 9 bases between them. CDR1 and CDR2 (germline): MNHEY, SVGAGI.

This chain links TRBV2 with TRBJ2-3; tentatively, D is TRBD2 (5 bases). Germline CDR1 reads SNHLY; CDR2 reads FYNNEI. This CDR3 is built from 16 residues. With 10 bases removed from V and 2 bases from J, the gap between germline ends came to 22 bases. CDR3 in DNA: TGTGCCACCGGACGGAGGACTGGGAGAACCACAGATACGCAGTATTTT. It codes for CATGRRTGRTTDTQYF.

The table lists this clonotype with a few counts. V usage is TRBV21-1 and J usage is TRBJ1-1. TRBV21-1 is a pseudogene locus. The CDR3 length is 15 residues. The CDR3 loop reads CASTYLRGLCPEAFF. CDR3 nucleotide sequence: TGTGCCAGCACGTATTTGAGAGGACTCTGCCCTGAAGCTTTCTTT.

This sequence joins TRBV20-1 and TRBJ2-7; D is unresolved. There are 13 residues in the CDR3. The germline gives CDR1 DFQATT, CDR2 SNEGSKA (reference sequence). With 1 base removed from V and 6 bases from J, the gap between germline ends came to 13 bases. The CDR3 is CSARVTHLTEQYF. The CDR3 DNA reads as TGCAGTGCTAGAGTAACCCACCTGACCGAGCAGTACTTC.

This chain joins TRBV6-1 and TRBJ2-5; the match to TRBD2 covers 7 bases. Germline V gene lookup returns CDR1 MNHNS and CDR2 SASEGT. CDR3 size: 15 residues. Trimming at V came to 6 bases and at J to 4 bases, leaving 11 bases not matched to a gene. This chain's CDR3 is CASRSAGVGGETQYF. The DNA for the CDR3 is TGTGCCAGCAGGTCGGCGGGAGTAGGTGGAGAGACCCAGTACTTC.

This chain connects TRBV6-1 to TRBJ1-5; the D is unclear. Germline CDR1 MNHNS, CDR2 SASEGT. The CDR3 has 18 residues. Trimming shortened V by 6 bases and J by 7 bases, and 28 bases separated the two germline ends. This CDR3 reads CASSPRPPYRRSEQPQHF. The CDR3 coding sequence is TGTGCCAGCAGCCCACGGCCTCCTTATCGGAGGAGCGAACAGCCCCAGCATTTT.

This clonotype has ten or more counts. This sequence joins TRBV12-3 or TRBV12-4 and TRBJ2-7, with D possibly matching TRBD1 (6 bases). The CDR3 is 11 amino acids. V lost 7 bases to trimming and J lost 6 bases, with 10 bases between them. In nucleotides, the CDR3 is TGTGCCAGCACAGGGGTGGGCGAGCAGTACTTC. Protein product: CASTGVGEQYF.

This clonotype showed up just a few times. The V and J genes are TRBV10-3 and TRBJ2-2; TRBD1 aligns across 9 bases. The germline gives CDR1 ENHRY, CDR2 SYGVKD. Trimming removed 6 bases from V and 3 bases from J; junction bases left unmatched: 5. The CDR3 sequence is 15 residues long. The CDR3: CAIRLTGGDTGELFF. As DNA, the CDR3 is TGTGCCATCAGGCTGACAGGGGGGGACACCGGGGAGCTGTTTTTT.

This sequence joins TRBV2 and TRBJ1-2, with 7 bases aligning to TRBD1. CDR1 and CDR2 (germline): SNHLY, FYNNEI. The CDR3 runs 13 residues. With V trimmed by 8 bases and J by 2 bases, 5 bases remained unmatched. The CDR3 reads CASAAGGNYGYTF. DNA of the CDR3: TGTGCCAGCGCGGCAGGGGGGAACTATGGCTACACCTTC. Complete variable domain (other parts from reference TRBV2 and TRBJ1-2): EPEVTQTPSHQVTQMGQEVILRCVPISNHLYFYWYRQILGQKVEFLVSFYNNEISEKSEIFDDQFSVERPDGSNFTLKIRSTKLEDSAMYFCASAAGGNYGYTFGSGTRLTVV.

J is TRBJ1-1 and V is TRBV11-2; D gene uncertain. Deletions cut 5 bases from V and 1 base from J, with 11 bases between. This CDR3 has 14 residues. Looked up from germline, CDR1 is SGHAT and CDR2 is FQNNGV. Here the CDR3 DNA reads TGTGCCAGCAGCACCCTGAGGAGGAACACTGAAGCTTTCTTT. Protein sequence: CASSTLRRNTEAFF.

The chain has TRBV7-2 and TRBJ2-5; 10 bases agree with TRBD2. V lost 0 bases, J lost 8 bases, and 9 bases stayed unmatched. This CDR3 is 16 amino acids long. Germline V gene data show CDR1 as SGHTA and CDR2 as FQGNSA. The CDR3 nucleotides are TGTGCCAGCAGCTTAGCTGCTAGCGGGAGTGGAGTAACCCAGTACTTC. This codes for CASSLAASGSGVTQYF. The full variable domain, in which reference TRBV7-2 and TRBJ2-5 provide the parts outside the CDR3, is GAGVSQSPSNKVTEKGKDVELRCDPISGHTALYWYRQSLGQGLEFLIYFQGNSAPDKSGLPSDRFSAERTGGSVSTLTIQRTQQEDSAVYLCASSLAASGSGVTQYFGPGTRLLVL.

The chain is built from TRBV28 and TRBJ2-5, with D possibly called TRBD1 or TRBD2 (5 bases each). Between the trimmed V and J ends, which lost 3 bases and 13 bases, there was a span of 12 bases. CDR1 and CDR2 from the germline V gene are MDHEN and SYDVKM. The CDR3 runs to 11 residues. Written as DNA, the CDR3 is TGTGCCAGCAGTTTGAGGGCAGGGTGGTACTTC. Translated: CASSLRAGWYF. The full variable domain, completed using reference TRBV28 and TRBJ2-5, is DVKVTQSSRYLVKRTGEKVFLECVQDMDHENMFWYRQDPGLGLRLIYFSYDVKMKEKGDIPEGYSVSREKKERFSLILESASTNQTSMYLCASSLRAGWYFGPGTRLLVL.

This clonotype was counted only a few times. The chain is built from TRBV7-2 and TRBJ1-2; no definite D call. This CDR3 spans 15 amino acids. The germline V and J ends were trimmed by 3 bases and 8 bases, with 19 bases remaining between them. Per the germline V gene, CDR1 is SGHTA and CDR2 is FQGNSA. The CDR3 is CASSFSSETLVGYTF. The CDR3 nucleotides are TGTGCCAGCAGCTTTAGTTCCGAGACCCTAGTAGGCTACACCTTC.

In this sample, this clonotype turned up a few times. The V gene is TRBV9, the J gene TRBJ1-1; the match to TRBD1 covers 12 bases. V trimming: 3 bases; J trimming: 2 bases; junction bases outside the gene matches: 8. In germline, CDR1 is SGDLS, CDR2 YYNGEE. This CDR3 region has 17 residues. The CDR3 sequence: CASSGPGQGADNTEAFF. The CDR3 region has the DNA TGTGCCAGCAGCGGACCGGGACAGGGGGCAGACAACACTGAAGCTTTCTTT.

This clonotype was counted many times. The chain recombines TRBV12-3 or TRBV12-4 with TRBJ1-5, with D unclear. CDR3 length equals 15 residues. Trimming removed 2 bases at V and 1 base at J, with 9 bases between. In DNA, the CDR3 is TGTGCCAGCAGTTTACAGGTTCTGAGCAATCAGCCCCAGCATTTT. This codes for CASSLQVLSNQPQHF.

This clonotype appeared a few times. The rearrangement joins TRBV20-1 to TRBJ1-1, with D hard to call. The germline gives CDR1 DFQATT, CDR2 SNEGSKA (reference sequence). The V end lost 3 bases, the J end lost 5 bases, and 13 bases lay between the germline ends. The CDR3 consists of 13 residues. For the CDR3, the DNA is TGCAGTGCTAGCCCTAGAATTAGGACTGAAGCTTTCTTT. This encodes CSASPRIRTEAFF.

This clonotype was seen a handful of times. The V call is TRBV11-2, the J call TRBJ2-3; a weak D match, TRBD2 (6 bases). The CDR3 runs 15 residues. Trimming took off 3 bases at V and 0 bases at J, with 10 bases between the two ends. Germline-derived CDR1 and CDR2 are SGHAT and FQNNGV. The CDR3 here is CASSLGTHSTDTQYF. The DNA of the CDR3 is TGTGCCAGCAGCTTGGGGACTCACAGCACAGATACGCAGTATTTT.

The chain carries TRBV27 and TRBJ2-2; maybe TRBD2 (5 bases). Germline V CDR1 and CDR2: MNHEY, SMNVEV (reference sequence). V was cut by 3 bases and J by 2 bases, with 7 bases left in between. The CDR3 totals 14 residues. This CDR3 is CASSFDYNTGELFF. As DNA, the CDR3 is TGTGCCAGCAGTTTCGACTACAACACCGGGGAGCTGTTTTTT.